This T cell receptor (beta chain) appears in the sequencing data of a study of OX40 agonist ivuxolimab in advanced cancers. Overall study: Patients received ivuxolimab, an intravenous treatment, every 2 weeks at 0.01 to 10 mg/kg.

Study-wide results and limits: It was also the case that some nonresponders had low normalized T-cell clonal expansion.

Here immunoSEQ multiplex PCR was the method, and the copy in TCRdb shows in-frame clones only, minus some. The sample contains some 81,000 clones, approximately 86% of which appear only once. This CDR3 contains 14 residues. In germline, CDR1 is GTSNPN, CDR2 SVGIG (reference sequence). Trimming left V 2 bases short and J 0 bases short, with 8 bases between. Comment on this clone: The antigen remains unidentified.

The chain uses TRBV30 and TRBJ1-3; perhaps TRBD1 as D (5 bases). Specimen: CD4+ or CD8+ T cells sorted from blood, collected in a trial of the OX40 agonist ivuxolimab. The TCR originated in an adult with an advanced solid tumor such as melanoma, head and neck, liver or kidney cancer. CDR3 protein: CAWSTGSSGNTIYF. The CDR3 bases are TGTGCCTGGAGTACAGGCAGCTCTGGAAACACCATATATTTT.